The rows below give T cell receptor beta chains drawn from one sample of a study of response to subunit inactivated influenza vaccine. Via MiXCR, TCRdb re-called the RT-PCR reads, giving one row per CDR3 protein. The sample holds approximately 250,000 distinct CDR3 sequences; 12% are singletons and the top ten take roughly 7.7%. The starting material was non-naive T cells sorted from PBMCs, obtained 14 to 15 days before vaccination. The receptors come from a man in his forties or fifties who received an inactivated influenza vaccine. CDR3s include the opening cysteine and the closing phenylalanine or tryptophan. The D gene is left open where the match is weak. Clone size, where shown, is once, few, many, or a class for clones that have expanded.

>NA|TRBV15|TRBJ1-1|many
TGTGCCACCAGCGTGACAGCGAACACTGAAGCTTTCTTT
CATSVTANTEAFF
>NA|TRBV4-2|TRBJ2-5|many
TGTGCCAGCAGCCGGGTTATGGCTAGTCAAGAGACCCAGTACTTC
CASSRVMASQETQYF
>TRBD1|TRBV20-1|TRBJ1-1|few
TGCAGTGCTAGAGATATTAGGAAAGGCAGGGGGCTAAGGAGTGAAGCTTTCTTT
CSARDIRKGRGLRSEAFF
>TRBD1|TRBV27|TRBJ1-1|many
TGTGCCAGCCGACCCGACAGGGCGACTGAAGCTTTCTTT
CASRPDRATEAFF
>NA|TRBV29-1|TRBJ2-6|once
TGCAGCGTTTGGGACGGGGCGGCTGGGGCCAACGTCCTGACTTTC
CSVWDGAAGANVLTF
>NA|TRBV7-9|TRBJ2-5|NA
TGTGCCAGCAGCCGCGGAGGCCCTCAAGAGACCCAGTACTTC
CASSRGGPQETQYF
>TRBD2|TRBV7-9|TRBJ2-5|NA
TGTGCCAGCAGTTGGGGGGGAGAGACCCAGTACTTC
CASSWGGETQYF
>TRBD2|TRBV5-1|TRBJ2-3|many
TGCGCCAGCAAACCCCGGACTAGCGGGGCTACAGATACGCAGTATTTT
CASKPRTSGATDTQYF
>TRBD2|TRBV6-2/TRBV6-3|TRBJ2-5|NA
TGTGCCAGCAGTTACGGACTAGCGGGAGGGCCGGAGACCCAGTACTTC
CASSYGLAGGPETQYF
>TRBD1|TRBV12-3/TRBV12-4|TRBJ1-5|few
TGTGCCAGCAGTGCCTCCGTAGGACAGGGAAGGGGGAGCAATCAGCCCCAGCATTTT
CASSASVGQGRGSNQPQHF
>NA|TRBV4-1|TRBJ2-7|few
TGCGCCAGCAGCCAACGTCTTTCGGGCGGGGGCCTCTCCTACGAGCAGTACTTC
CASSQRLSGGGLSYEQYF
>TRBD2|TRBV28|TRBJ2-3|few
TGTGCCAGCAGTTTGTCTAGCGGGAGCACAGATACGCAGTATTTT
CASSLSSGSTDTQYF
>NA|TRBV5-5|TRBJ2-1|many
TGTGCCAGCAGCTTGTCACTAGGGGACAATGAGCAGTTCTTC
CASSLSLGDNEQFF
>TRBD2|TRBV6-2/TRBV6-3|TRBJ2-7|few
TGTGCCAGCAGTTCCAAGTTTGATAGCGGGAGGCCCCCCGGGGAGCAGTACTTC
CASSSKFDSGRPPGEQYF
>TRBD2|TRBV30|TRBJ2-7|NA
TGTGCCTGGAGACCCACTAGCGGGAGTATATACGAGCAGTACTTC
CAWRPTSGSIYEQYF
>TRBD2|TRBV6-1|TRBJ2-7|NA
TGTGCCAGCACCCATTCGGGGGGACCATACGAGCAGTACTTC
CASTHSGGPYEQYF
>TRBD2|TRBV29-1|TRBJ2-3|NA
TGCAGCGTGGTAGGGACTAGCGGAGCAGATACGCAGTATTTT
CSVVGTSGADTQYF
>NA|TRBV12-3/TRBV12-4|TRBJ1-2|NA
TGTGCCAGCAGTTTTGGGAACTATGGCTACACCTTC
CASSFGNYGYTF
>TRBD2|TRBV2|TRBJ2-7|few
TGTGCCAGCACCACCTGGGGGGGAACCCACGAGCAGTACTTC
CASTTWGGTHEQYF
>TRBD2|TRBV5-6|TRBJ2-3|few
TGTGCCAGCAGCTTACCGGGAGGGGATACGCAGTATTTT
CASSLPGGDTQYF
>NA|TRBV7-9|TRBJ2-3|NA
TGTGCCAGCAGCAAGATGGGGTTCGGAGATACGCAGTATTTT
CASSKMGFGDTQYF
>NA|TRBV4-1|TRBJ1-4|many
TGCGCCAGCAGCCACGTCCTCCGAAGGACGCGTAATGAAAAACTGTTTTTT
CASSHVLRRTRNEKLFF
>NA|TRBV18|TRBJ1-2|few
TGTGCCAGCTCACCTCCTGGGACCGGGCGTGGGATTAACGGCTACACCTTC
CASSPPGTGRGINGYTF
>NA|TRBV10-3|TRBJ2-3|NA
TGTGCCACCGGGGACGGTACGACAGATACGCAGTATTTT
CATGDGTTDTQYF
>TRBD1|TRBV5-1|TRBJ1-4|NA
TGCGCCAGCAGCTTGGAAGACAGGGTTAATGAAAAACTGTTTTTT
CASSLEDRVNEKLFF
>NA|TRBV6-1|TRBJ2-7|few
TGTGCCAGCAGTGGCCCGTATGACGGAGGCGAGCAGTACTTC
CASSGPYDGGEQYF
>NA|TRBV10-3|TRBJ1-2|few
TGTGCCATCAGTGATGGGCAGCAGAAGATCTATGGCTACACCTTC
CAISDGQQKIYGYTF
>NA|TRBV5-1|TRBJ2-7|few
TGCGCCAGCAGCTTGGCCCCCCACAGACACGAACAGTACTTC
CASSLAPHRHEQYF
>TRBD2|TRBV30|TRBJ2-4|few
TGTGGTTCGGGGGGAGACGTTGGCAAAAACATTCAGTACTTC
CGSGGDVGKNIQYF
>NA|TRBV7-2|TRBJ1-6|many
TGTGCCAGCAGCTTAGAGGCATCGTCCCTCCACTTT
CASSLEASSLHF
>NA|TRBV6-2/TRBV6-3|TRBJ1-1|many
TGTGCCAGCAGGTCCCGCCAGGGAGTTGGCACTGAAGCTTTCTTT
CASRSRQGVGTEAFF
>NA|TRBV24-1|TRBJ2-1|NA
TGTGCCACCAGTGACCAAGCCCCTAGCAATGAGCAGTTCTTC
CATSDQAPSNEQFF
>NA|TRBV7-2|TRBJ2-1|NA
TGTGCCAGCAGCGGCGGGTGGGGGACCTACAATGAGCAGTTCTTC
CASSGGWGTYNEQFF
>TRBD1|TRBV27|TRBJ1-2|NA
TGTGCCAGCAGTTTTTTAGGACAGGGGAGGGACTATGGCTACACCTTC
CASSFLGQGRDYGYTF
>NA|TRBV27|TRBJ2-7|few
TGTGCCAGCAGTTTTGACGGCTACTCCTACGAGCAGTACTTC
CASSFDGYSYEQYF
>NA|TRBV7-9|TRBJ2-1|few
TGTGCCAGCGCGGGGTCCTACAATGAGCAGTTCTTC
CASAGSYNEQFF
>NA|TRBV29-1|TRBJ2-5|many
TGCAGCGTTGTGCGTCAGAACCAAGAGACCCAGTACTTC
CSVVRQNQETQYF
>TRBD2|TRBV2|TRBJ2-1|NA
TGTGCCAGCAGGAAGAGCGGGGGGGACTACAATGAGCAGTTCTTC
CASRKSGGDYNEQFF
>TRBD2|TRBV19|TRBJ2-1|NA
TGTGCCAGTAGTAAAGCGGGAGCCTTAAATGAGCAGTTCTTC
CASSKAGALNEQFF
>NA|TRBV4-2|TRBJ1-2|few
TGTGCCAGCAGCCCATTCGCAGGTACGAGTAACTATGGCTACACCTTC
CASSPFAGTSNYGYTF
>NA|TRBV7-9|TRBJ2-1|many
TGTGCCAGCACCCAGCTGGGGGCGTACAATGAGCAGTTCTTC
CASTQLGAYNEQFF
>TRBD1|TRBV2|TRBJ2-7|many
TGTGCCAGCAGCGACAGGGCCTCCTACGAGCAGTACTTC
CASSDRASYEQYF
>NA|TRBV6-2/TRBV6-3|TRBJ1-2|few
TGTGCCAGCCGGGACACCTACACTTATGGCTACACCTTC
CASRDTYTYGYTF
>NA|TRBV5-5|TRBJ2-1|NA
TGTGCCAGCAGCTTGGTCCGAGGGGCCACCTCCTACAATGAGCAGTTCTTC
CASSLVRGATSYNEQFF
>TRBD1|TRBV7-9|TRBJ1-3|NA
TGTGCCAGCAGCTTAAGTGGACAGGCGGGTGGAAACACCATATATTTT
CASSLSGQAGGNTIYF
>NA|TRBV5-8|TRBJ1-5|few
TGTGCCAGCAGCTTTGGAATATCGCAGCCCCAGCATTTT
CASSFGISQPQHF
>TRBD1|TRBV12-3/TRBV12-4|TRBJ1-2|few
TGTGCCAGCAGTTCCGGACAGGGGCCTGGCTACACCTTC
CASSSGQGPGYTF
>TRBD2|TRBV9|TRBJ2-2|NA
TGTGCCAGCAGGAGCGGGAGAGACACCGGGGAGCTGTTTTTT
CASRSGRDTGELFF
>NA|TRBV6-2/TRBV6-3|TRBJ1-1|few
TGTGCCAGCAGTTCCGTGGGAGGGCGAGCTTTCTTT
CASSSVGGRAFF
>NA|TRBV5-1|TRBJ1-6|NA
TGCGCCAGCACGCTTTATTCGCGCGGTAATTCACCCCTCCACTTT
CASTLYSRGNSPLHF
>NA|TRBV5-1|TRBJ2-5|many
TGCGCCAGCAGCTTGCTAGGGGAAGAGACCCAGTACTTC
CASSLLGEETQYF
>TRBD1|TRBV7-2|TRBJ2-5|NA
TGTGCCAGCAGCCCGGGACAGGGGTTCCAAGAGACCCAGTACTTC
CASSPGQGFQETQYF